These 10 T cell receptor beta chains share one sample of origin, sequenced in a study of blood T cell repertoires in COVID-19. Only in-frame clones appear in the TCRdb table, and some are missing; sequencing was by immunoSEQ multiplex PCR. The table records some 300,000 clones, 87% of them present only once. Sequencing input: peripheral blood. These receptors were collected from a man aged 18 to 29 with active or convalescent COVID-19.

The rearrangement joins TRBV4-3 to TRBJ2-3; D is undetermined. Deletions cut 0 bases from V and 4 bases from J, with 14 bases between. Germline V gene sequence: CDR1 LGHNA, CDR2 YSLEER. This CDR3 has 16 residues. The CDR3 sequence: CASSQDHGWVADTQYF. CDR3 nucleotide sequence: TGCGCCAGCAGCCAAGATCACGGGTGGGTGGCAGATACGCAGTATTTT.

This rearrangement joins TRBV14 to TRBJ1-2; D possibly corresponds to TRBD1 (6 bases). The CDR3 loop spans 14 amino acids. Germline values: CDR1 SGHDN, CDR2 FVKESK. The germline V and J ends were trimmed by 3 bases and 3 bases, with 11 bases remaining between them. The CDR3 nucleotides read TGTGCCAGCAGCCAGCTACAGGGTGACTATGGCTACACCTTC. Protein: CASSQLQGDYGYTF.

This chain connects TRBV6-5 to TRBJ2-7, with D hard to call. This CDR3 has 13 amino acids. Trimming removed 7 bases at V and 2 bases at J, with 12 bases between. The germline CDR1 and CDR2 sequences are MNHEY and SVGAGI. Here the CDR3 DNA reads TGTGCCAGCACACTGGTACCTACCTACGAGCAGTACTTC. This gives the protein CASTLVPTYEQYF.

The chain couples TRBV4-1 to TRBJ2-7, with 8 bases fitting TRBD2. This CDR3 region has 16 residues. V was pared by 0 bases and J by 0 bases, with 4 bases of the junction left unmatched. The germline V gene encodes CDR1 MGHRA and CDR2 YSYEKL. The CDR3 DNA reads as TGCGCCAGCAGCCAAGAAAGCGGGGGCGTCTCCTACGAGCAGTACTTC. This encodes CASSQESGGVSYEQYF.

This clone was picked up a small number of times. The V and J genes are TRBV18 and TRBJ1-6; 8 positions agree with TRBD1. Germline V gives CDR1 KGHSH, CDR2 LQKENI. Trimming removed 6 bases from V and 5 bases from J; junction bases left unmatched: 3. The CDR3 totals 14 residues. The CDR3 DNA sequence: TGTGCCAGCTCCCTGGGACAGGATAATTCACCCCTCCACTTT. This gives the protein CASSLGQDNSPLHF.

The chain joins TRBV4-3 to TRBJ1-3; TRBD1 might be the D (6 bases). Germline loops: CDR1 LGHNA, CDR2 YSLEER. V shed 0 bases and J shed 1 base, with 13 bases lying between them. The length of the CDR3 is 17 residues. CDR3 bases: TGCGCCAGCAGCCAAGACGGGACATCTTATTCTGGAAACACCATATATTTT. Its protein is CASSQDGTSYSGNTIYF.

V usage is TRBV5-1 and J usage is TRBJ1-2, with D uncertain. CDR1 is SGHRS, CDR2 YFSETQ, per germline. V gave up 5 bases and J gave up 5 bases, with 13 bases separating them. The CDR3 loop spans 13 amino acids. In DNA, the CDR3 is TGCGCCAGCAGAGGAACAGACCGATATGGCTACACCTTC. It is translated as CASRGTDRYGYTF.

The chain couples TRBV18 to TRBJ1-1; no definite D call. The V gene lost 0 bases and the J gene lost 14 bases, with 19 bases spanning the gap. The CDR3 extends over 14 amino acids. Per germline, CDR1 KGHSH and CDR2 LQKENI. In nucleotides, the CDR3 is TGTGCCAGCTCACCACCGTATGTTGGCGCGGCTTCCTTCTTT. As protein: CASSPPYVGAASFF.

The gene calls are TRBV27 and TRBJ2-1; the match to TRBD1 covers 9 bases. CDR1 MNHEY and CDR2 SMNVEV come from the germline V gene (reference sequence). The CDR3 has 13 amino acids. V lost 3 bases and J lost 7; bases outside the gene matches: 1. The DNA of the CDR3 is TGTGCCAGCAGTTTGACAGGGGGTAATGAGCAGTTCTTC. Translating gives CASSLTGGNEQFF.

The chain links TRBV29-1 to TRBJ1-1; 7 bases are shared with TRBD1. V was clipped by 6 bases and J by 3 bases; unmatched bases: 7. The CDR3 length is 13 residues. Germline values: CDR1 SQVTM, CDR2 ANQGSEA. The CDR3 DNA follows: TGCAGCGTAACAGGGGATCGGTACACTGAAGCTTTCTTT. Residues: CSVTGDRYTEAFF.